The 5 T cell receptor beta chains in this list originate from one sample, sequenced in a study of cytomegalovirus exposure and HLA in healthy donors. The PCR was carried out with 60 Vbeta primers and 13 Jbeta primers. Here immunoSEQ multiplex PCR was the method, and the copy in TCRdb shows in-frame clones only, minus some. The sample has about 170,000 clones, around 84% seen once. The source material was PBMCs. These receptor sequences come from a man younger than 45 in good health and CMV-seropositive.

CDR3 sequence reads: CARRVNTEAFF. CDR3 sequence (DNA): TGTGCCAGACGGGTGAACACTGAAGCTTTCTTT. The V and J genes are TRBV2 and TRBJ1-1, with D unresolved. The CDR3 sequence is 11 residues long. V lost 9 bases and J 0 bases, leaving 5 bases between the germline ends. Germline assignment: CDR1 SNHLY and CDR2 FYNNEI.

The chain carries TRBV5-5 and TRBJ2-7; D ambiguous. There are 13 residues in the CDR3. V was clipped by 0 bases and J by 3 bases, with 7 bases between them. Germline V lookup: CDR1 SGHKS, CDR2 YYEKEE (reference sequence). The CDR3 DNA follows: TGTGCCAGCAGCTTGGGGGTGGACTACGAGCAGTACGTC. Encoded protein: CASSLGVDYEQYV.

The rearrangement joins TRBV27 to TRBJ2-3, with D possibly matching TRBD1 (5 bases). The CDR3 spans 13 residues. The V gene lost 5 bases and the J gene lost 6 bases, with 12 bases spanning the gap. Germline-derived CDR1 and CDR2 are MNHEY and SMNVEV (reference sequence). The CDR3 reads CASSLQGLDTQYF. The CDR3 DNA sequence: TGTGCCAGCAGTCTTCAGGGTTTGGATACGCAGTATTTT.

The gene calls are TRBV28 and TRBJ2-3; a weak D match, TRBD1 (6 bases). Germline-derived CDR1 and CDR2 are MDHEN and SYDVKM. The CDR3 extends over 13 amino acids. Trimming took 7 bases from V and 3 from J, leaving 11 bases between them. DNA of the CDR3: TGTGCCAGCAAACTACAGGGTACAGATACGCAGTATTTT. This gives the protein CASKLQGTDTQYF.

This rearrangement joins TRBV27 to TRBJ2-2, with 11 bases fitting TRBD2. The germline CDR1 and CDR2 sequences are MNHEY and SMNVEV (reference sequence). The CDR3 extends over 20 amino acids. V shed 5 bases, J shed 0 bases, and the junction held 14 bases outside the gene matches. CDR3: CASSPRRTSGFPANTGELFF. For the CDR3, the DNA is TGTGCCAGCAGTCCCAGACGGACTAGCGGGTTCCCTGCGAACACCGGGGAGCTGTTTTTT.